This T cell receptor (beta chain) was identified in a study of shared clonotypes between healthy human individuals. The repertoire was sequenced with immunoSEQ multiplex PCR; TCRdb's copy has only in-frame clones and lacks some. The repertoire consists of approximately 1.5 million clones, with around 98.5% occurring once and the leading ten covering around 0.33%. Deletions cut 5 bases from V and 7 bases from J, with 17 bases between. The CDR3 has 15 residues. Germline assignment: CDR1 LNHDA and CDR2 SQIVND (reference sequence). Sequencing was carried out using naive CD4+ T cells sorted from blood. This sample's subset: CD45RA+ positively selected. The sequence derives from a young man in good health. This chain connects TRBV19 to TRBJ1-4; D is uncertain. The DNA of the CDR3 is TGTGCCAGTAGTGCGGCGTGGGGTCGGGGTGAAAAACTGTTTTTT. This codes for CASSAAWGRGEKLFF. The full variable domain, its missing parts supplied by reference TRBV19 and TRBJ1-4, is DGGITQSPKYLFRKEGQNVTLSCEQNLNHDAMYWYRQDPGQGLRLIYYSQIVNDFQKGDIAEGYSVSREKKESFPLTVTSAQKNPTAFYLCASSAAWGRGEKLFFGSGTQLSVL.